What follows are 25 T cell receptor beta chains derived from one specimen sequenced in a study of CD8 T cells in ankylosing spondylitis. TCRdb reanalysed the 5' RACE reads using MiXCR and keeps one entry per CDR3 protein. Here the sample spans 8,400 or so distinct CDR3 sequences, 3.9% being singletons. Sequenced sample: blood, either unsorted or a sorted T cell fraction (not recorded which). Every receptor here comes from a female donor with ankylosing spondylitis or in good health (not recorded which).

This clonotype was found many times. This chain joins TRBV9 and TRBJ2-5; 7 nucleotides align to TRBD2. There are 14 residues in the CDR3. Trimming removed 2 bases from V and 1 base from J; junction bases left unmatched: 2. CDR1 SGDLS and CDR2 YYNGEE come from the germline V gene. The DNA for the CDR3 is TGTGCCAGCAGCGTGGCGGGGGTCCAAGAGACCCAGTACTTC. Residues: CASSVAGVQETQYF.

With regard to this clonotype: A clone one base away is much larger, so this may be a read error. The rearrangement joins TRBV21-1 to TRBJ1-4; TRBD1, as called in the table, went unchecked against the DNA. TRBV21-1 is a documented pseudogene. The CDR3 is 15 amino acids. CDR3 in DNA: TGTGCCAGCAGCAAAGCCCGGGACATCGGCGGGAAACTGTTTTTT. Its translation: CASSKARDIGGKLFF.

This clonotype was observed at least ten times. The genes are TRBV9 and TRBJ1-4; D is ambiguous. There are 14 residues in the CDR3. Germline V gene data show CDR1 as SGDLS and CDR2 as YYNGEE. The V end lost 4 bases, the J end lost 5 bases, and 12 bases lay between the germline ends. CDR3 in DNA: TGTGCCAGCAGCCCGGGGAGGGCGAATGAAAAACTGTTTTTT. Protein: CASSPGRANEKLFF.

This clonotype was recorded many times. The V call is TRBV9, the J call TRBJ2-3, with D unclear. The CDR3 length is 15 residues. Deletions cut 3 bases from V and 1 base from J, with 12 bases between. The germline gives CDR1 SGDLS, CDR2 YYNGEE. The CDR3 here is CASSGGSAGTDTQYF. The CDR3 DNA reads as TGTGCCAGCAGCGGGGGATCCGCTGGCACAGATACGCAGTATTTT.

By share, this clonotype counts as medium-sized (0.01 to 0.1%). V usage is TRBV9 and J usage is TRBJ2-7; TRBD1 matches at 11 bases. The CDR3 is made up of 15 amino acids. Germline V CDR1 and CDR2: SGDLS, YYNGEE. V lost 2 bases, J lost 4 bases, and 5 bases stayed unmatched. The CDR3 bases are TGTGCCAGCAGCGTTGGAGGACAGGGGGCTTACGAGCAGTACTTC. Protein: CASSVGGQGAYEQYF.

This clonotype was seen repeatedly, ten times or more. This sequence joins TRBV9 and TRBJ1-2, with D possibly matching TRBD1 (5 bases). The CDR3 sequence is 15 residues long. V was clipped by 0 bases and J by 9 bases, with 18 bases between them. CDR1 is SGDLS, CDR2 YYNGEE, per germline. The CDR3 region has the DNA TGTGCCAGCAGCGTAGGAGTAGGGGCCGGTTTGCGCTACACCTTC. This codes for CASSVGVGAGLRYTF.

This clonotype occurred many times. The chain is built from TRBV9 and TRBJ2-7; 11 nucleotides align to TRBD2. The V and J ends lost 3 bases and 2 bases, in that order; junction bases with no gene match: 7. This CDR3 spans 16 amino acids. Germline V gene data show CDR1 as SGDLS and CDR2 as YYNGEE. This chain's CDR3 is CASSGNPSGGTYEQYF. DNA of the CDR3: TGTGCCAGCAGCGGGAATCCTAGCGGGGGGACCTACGAGCAGTACTTC. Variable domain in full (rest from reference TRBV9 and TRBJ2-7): DSGVTQTPKHLITATGQRVTLRCSPRSGDLSVYWYQQSLDQGLQFLIQYYNGEERAKGNILERFSAQQFPDLHSELNLSSLELGDSALYFCASSGNPSGGTYEQYFGPGTRLTVT.

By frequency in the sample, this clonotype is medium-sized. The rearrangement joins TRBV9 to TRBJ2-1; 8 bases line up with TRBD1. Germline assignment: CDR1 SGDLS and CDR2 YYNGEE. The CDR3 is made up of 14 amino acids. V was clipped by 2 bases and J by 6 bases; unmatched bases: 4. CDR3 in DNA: TGTGCCAGCAGCGTCACGACAGGGGCCAATGAGCAGTTCTTC. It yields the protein CASSVTTGANEQFF.

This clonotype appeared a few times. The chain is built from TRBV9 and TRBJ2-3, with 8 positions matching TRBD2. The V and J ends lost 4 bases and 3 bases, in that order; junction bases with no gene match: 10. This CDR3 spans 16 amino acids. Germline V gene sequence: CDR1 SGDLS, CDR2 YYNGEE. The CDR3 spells CASSPRGGTRTDTQYF. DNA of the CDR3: TGTGCCAGCAGCCCTCGTGGTGGGACTAGGACAGATACGCAGTATTTT.

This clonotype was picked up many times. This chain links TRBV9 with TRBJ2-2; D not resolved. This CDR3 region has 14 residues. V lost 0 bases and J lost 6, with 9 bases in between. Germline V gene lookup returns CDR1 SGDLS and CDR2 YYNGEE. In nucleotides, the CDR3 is TGTGCCAGCAGCGTAGCTAGAGGTTCCGGGGAGCTGTTTTTT. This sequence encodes CASSVARGSGELFF.

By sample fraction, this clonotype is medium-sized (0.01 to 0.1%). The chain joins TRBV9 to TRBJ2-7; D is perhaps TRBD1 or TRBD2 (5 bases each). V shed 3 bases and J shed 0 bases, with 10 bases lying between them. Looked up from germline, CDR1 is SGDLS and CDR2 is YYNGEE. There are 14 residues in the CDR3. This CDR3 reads CASSARDGSYEQYF. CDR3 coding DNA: TGTGCCAGCAGCGCCCGGGACGGCTCCTACGAGCAGTACTTC.

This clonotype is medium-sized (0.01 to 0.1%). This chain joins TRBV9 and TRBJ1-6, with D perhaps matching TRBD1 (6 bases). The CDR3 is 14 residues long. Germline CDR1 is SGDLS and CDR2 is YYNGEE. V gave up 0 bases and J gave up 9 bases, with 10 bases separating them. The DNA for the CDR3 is TGTGCCAGCAGCGTAGGCAGGGGAGGTTCACCCCTCCACTTT. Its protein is CASSVGRGGSPLHF.

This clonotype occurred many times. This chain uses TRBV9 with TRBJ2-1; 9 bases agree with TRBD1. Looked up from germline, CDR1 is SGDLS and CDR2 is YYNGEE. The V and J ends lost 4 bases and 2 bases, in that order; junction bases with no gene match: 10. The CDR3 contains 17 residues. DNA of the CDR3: TGTGCCAGCAGCCCCCCCGAGGGACAGGGTCCCTACAATGAGCAGTTCTTC. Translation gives CASSPPEGQGPYNEQFF.

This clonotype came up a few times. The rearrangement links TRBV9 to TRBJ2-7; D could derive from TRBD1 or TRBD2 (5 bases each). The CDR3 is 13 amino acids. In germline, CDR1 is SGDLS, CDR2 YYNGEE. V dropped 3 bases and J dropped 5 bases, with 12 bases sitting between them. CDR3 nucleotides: TGTGCCAGCAGCGGGGGGAAGTTCGACGAGCAGTACTTC. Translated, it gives CASSGGKFDEQYF.

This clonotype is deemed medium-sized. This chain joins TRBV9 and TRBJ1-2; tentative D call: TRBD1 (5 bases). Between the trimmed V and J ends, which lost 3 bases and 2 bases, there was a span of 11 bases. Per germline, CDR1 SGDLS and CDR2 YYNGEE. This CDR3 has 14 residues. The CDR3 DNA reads TGTGCCAGCAGCGAGGAAGGGGCAAACTATGGCTACACCTTC. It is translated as CASSEEGANYGYTF.

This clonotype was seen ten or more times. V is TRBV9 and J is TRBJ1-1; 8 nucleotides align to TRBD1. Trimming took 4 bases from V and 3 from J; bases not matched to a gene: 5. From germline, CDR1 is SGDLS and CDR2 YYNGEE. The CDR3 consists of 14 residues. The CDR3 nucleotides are TGTGCCAGCAGCCCGCAGGGGGCTTACACTGAAGCTTTCTTT. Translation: CASSPQGAYTEAFF.

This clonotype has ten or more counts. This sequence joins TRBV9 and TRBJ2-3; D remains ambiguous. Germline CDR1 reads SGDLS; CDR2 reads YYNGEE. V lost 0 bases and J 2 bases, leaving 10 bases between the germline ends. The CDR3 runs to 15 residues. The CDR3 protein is CASSVGASLTDTQYF. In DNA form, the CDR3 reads TGTGCCAGCAGCGTAGGGGCTAGTCTCACAGATACGCAGTATTTT.

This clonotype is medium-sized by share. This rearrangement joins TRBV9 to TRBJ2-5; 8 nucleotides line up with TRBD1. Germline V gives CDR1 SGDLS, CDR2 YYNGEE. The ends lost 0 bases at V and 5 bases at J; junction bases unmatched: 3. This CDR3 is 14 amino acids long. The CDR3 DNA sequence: TGTGCCAGCAGCGTAGACAGGGGGACGGAGACCCAGTACTTC. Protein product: CASSVDRGTETQYF.

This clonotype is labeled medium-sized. The CDR3 DNA reads TGTGCCAGCAGCGTAGAAGGCAGGGGGAACACTGAAGCTTTCTTT. Translating gives CASSVEGRGNTEAFF. The chain has TRBV9 and TRBJ1-1, with D possibly TRBD1 on 6 matching bases. The germline V and J ends were trimmed by 0 bases and 1 base, with 10 bases remaining between them. The CDR3 is 15 amino acids. CDR1 is SGDLS, CDR2 YYNGEE, per germline. The full variable domain, in which reference TRBV9 and TRBJ1-1 provide the parts outside the CDR3, is DSGVTQTPKHLITATGQRVTLRCSPRSGDLSVYWYQQSLDQGLQFLIQYYNGEERAKGNILERFSAQQFPDLHSELNLSSLELGDSALYFCASSVEGRGNTEAFFGQGTRLTVV.

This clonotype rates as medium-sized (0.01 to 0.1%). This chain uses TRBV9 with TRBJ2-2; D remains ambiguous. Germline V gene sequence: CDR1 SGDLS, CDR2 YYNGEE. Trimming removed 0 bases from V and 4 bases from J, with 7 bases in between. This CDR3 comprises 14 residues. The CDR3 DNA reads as TGTGCCAGCAGCGTAGGGCAGCTCACCGGGGAGCTGTTTTTT. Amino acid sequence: CASSVGQLTGELFF.

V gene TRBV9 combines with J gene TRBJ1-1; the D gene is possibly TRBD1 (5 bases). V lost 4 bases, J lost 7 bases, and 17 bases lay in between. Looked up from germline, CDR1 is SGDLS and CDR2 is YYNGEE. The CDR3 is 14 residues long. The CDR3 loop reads CASSPYWGWNEAFF. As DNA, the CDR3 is TGTGCCAGCAGCCCATACTGGGGGTGGAATGAAGCTTTCTTT.

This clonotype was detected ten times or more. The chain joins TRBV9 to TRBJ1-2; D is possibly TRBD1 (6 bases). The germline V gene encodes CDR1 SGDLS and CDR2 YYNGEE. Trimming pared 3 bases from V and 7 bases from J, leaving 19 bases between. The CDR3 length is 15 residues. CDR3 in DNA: TGTGCCAGCAGCGGGGGTTTCAGGGGATCTACTGGCTACACCTTC. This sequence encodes CASSGGFRGSTGYTF. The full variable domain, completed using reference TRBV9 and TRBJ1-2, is DSGVTQTPKHLITATGQRVTLRCSPRSGDLSVYWYQQSLDQGLQFLIQYYNGEERAKGNILERFSAQQFPDLHSELNLSSLELGDSALYFCASSGGFRGSTGYTFGSGTRLTVV.

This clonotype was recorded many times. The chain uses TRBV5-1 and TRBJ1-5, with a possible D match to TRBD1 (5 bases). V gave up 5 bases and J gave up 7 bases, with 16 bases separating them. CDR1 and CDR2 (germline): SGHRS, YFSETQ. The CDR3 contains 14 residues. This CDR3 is CASRVGGARQPQHF. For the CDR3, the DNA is TGCGCCAGCAGGGTTGGTGGGGCGCGGCAGCCCCAGCATTTT. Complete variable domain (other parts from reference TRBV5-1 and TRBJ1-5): KAGVTQTPRYLIKTRGQQVTLSCSPISGHRSVSWYQQTPGQGLQFLFEYFSETQRNKGNFPGRFSGRQFSNSRSEMNVSTLELGDSALYLCASRVGGARQPQHFGDGTRLSIL.

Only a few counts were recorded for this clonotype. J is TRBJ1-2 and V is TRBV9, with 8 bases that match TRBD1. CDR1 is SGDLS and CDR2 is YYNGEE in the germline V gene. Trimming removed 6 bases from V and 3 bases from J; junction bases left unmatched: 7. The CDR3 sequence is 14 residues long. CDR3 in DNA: TGTGCCAGCACCTCCGGGACAGGCGACTATGGCTACACCTTC. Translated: CASTSGTGDYGYTF.

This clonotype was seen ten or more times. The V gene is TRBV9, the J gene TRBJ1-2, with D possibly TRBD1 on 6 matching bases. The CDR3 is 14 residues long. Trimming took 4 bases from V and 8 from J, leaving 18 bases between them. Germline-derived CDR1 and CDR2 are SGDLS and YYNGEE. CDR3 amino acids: CASSQMTQGHGYTF. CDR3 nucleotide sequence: TGTGCCAGCAGCCAGATGACCCAGGGGCACGGCTACACCTTC.